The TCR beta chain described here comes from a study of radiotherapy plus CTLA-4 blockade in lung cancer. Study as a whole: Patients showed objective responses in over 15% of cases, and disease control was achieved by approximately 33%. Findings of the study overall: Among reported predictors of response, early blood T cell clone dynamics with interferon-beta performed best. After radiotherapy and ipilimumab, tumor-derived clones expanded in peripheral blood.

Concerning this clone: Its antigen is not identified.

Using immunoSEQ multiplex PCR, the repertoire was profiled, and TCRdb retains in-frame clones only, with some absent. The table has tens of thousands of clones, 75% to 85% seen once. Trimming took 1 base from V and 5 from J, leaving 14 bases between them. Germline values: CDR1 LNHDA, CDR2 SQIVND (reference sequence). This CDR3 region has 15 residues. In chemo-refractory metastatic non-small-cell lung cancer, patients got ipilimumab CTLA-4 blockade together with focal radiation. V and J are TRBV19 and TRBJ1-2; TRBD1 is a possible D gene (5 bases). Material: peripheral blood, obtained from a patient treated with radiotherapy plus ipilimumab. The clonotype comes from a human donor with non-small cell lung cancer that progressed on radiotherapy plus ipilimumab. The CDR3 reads CASSIARDPRYGYTF. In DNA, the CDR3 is TGTGCCAGTAGTATAGCGCGGGACCCTAGGTATGGCTACACCTTC. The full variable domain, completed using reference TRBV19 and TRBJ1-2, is DGGITQSPKYLFRKEGQNVTLSCEQNLNHDAMYWYRQDPGQGLRLIYYSQIVNDFQKGDIAEGYSVSREKKESFPLTVTSAQKNPTAFYLCASSIARDPRYGYTFGSGTRLTVV.